These 20 T cell receptor beta chains came from one sample sequenced in a study of T cell responses to AZD1222 COVID-19 vaccine. Using immunoSEQ multiplex PCR, the repertoire was profiled, and TCRdb retains in-frame clones only, with some absent. The table lists about 85,000 clones, 70% to 90% of them singletons. The sample was peripheral blood, taken on day 0 of AZD1222 vaccination. These receptors were taken from an adult in good health.

This chain uses TRBV7-2 with TRBJ1-5, with TRBD1 identical over 10 bases. Germline V CDR1 and CDR2: SGHTA, FQGNSA. The junction had 3 bases not matched to a gene; V was cut back by 3 bases and J by 4 bases. CDR3 size: 15 residues. As DNA, the CDR3 is TGTGCCAGCAGCTTGGGGGGACAGGGGAATCAGCCCCAGCATTTT. As protein: CASSLGGQGNQPQHF.

The rearrangement uses TRBV28 and TRBJ1-2; D not resolved. The CDR3 is 11 amino acids. CDR1 is MDHEN and CDR2 is SYDVKM in the germline V gene. Trimming shortened V by 4 bases and J by 8 bases, and 8 bases separated the two germline ends. The CDR3 nucleotides read TGTGCCAGCAGTTCGAGTTACGGCTACACCTTC. Translated, it gives CASSSSYGYTF.

This clone was seen only once. The rearrangement joins TRBV7-2 to TRBJ2-2; the D is unclear. The CDR3 is made up of 14 amino acids. CDR1 and CDR2 (germline): SGHTA, FQGNSA. The V gene lost 0 bases and the J gene lost 3 bases, with 5 bases spanning the gap. The CDR3 region is CASSLASYTGELFF. The CDR3, as DNA: TGTGCCAGCAGCTTAGCCAGCTACACCGGGGAGCTGTTTTTT.

The J gene is TRBJ2-7, the V gene TRBV19, with 14 nucleotides matching TRBD2. With 5 bases clipped from V and 6 bases from J, the junction kept 12 bases outside the gene matches. Germline V CDR1 and CDR2: LNHDA, SQIVND (reference sequence). The CDR3 is 17 amino acids. This CDR3 reads CASSPGGTSGGVFEQYF. For the CDR3, the DNA is TGTGCCAGTAGTCCTGGCGGGACTAGCGGGGGAGTATTCGAGCAGTACTTC.

A single count supports this clone. This rearrangement joins TRBV7-2 to TRBJ2-7; maybe TRBD2 (5 bases). This CDR3 is 14 amino acids long. Germline V gene sequence: CDR1 SGHTA, CDR2 FQGNSA. The germline V and J ends were trimmed by 1 base and 3 bases, with 10 bases remaining between them. In nucleotides, the CDR3 is TGTGCCAGCAGCTTAGATCGGGGTAACTACGAGCAGTACTTC. It is translated as CASSLDRGNYEQYF. Using reference TRBV7-2 and TRBJ2-7 for the parts outside the CDR3, the full variable domain is GAGVSQSPSNKVTEKGKDVELRCDPISGHTALYWYRQSLGQGLEFLIYFQGNSAPDKSGLPSDRFSAERTGGSVSTLTIQRTQQEDSAVYLCASSLDRGNYEQYFGPGTRLTVT.

The chain has TRBV7-9 and TRBJ1-1; D is uncertain. Trimming took off 5 bases at V and 2 bases at J, with 12 bases between the two ends. The germline gives CDR1 SEHNR, CDR2 FQNEAQ (reference sequence). This CDR3 region has 14 residues. The CDR3 DNA is TGTGCCAGCAGCATAAGGACGGTTAACACTGAAGCTTTCTTT. It codes for CASSIRTVNTEAFF.

This clone was observed a few times. The chain recombines TRBV27 with TRBJ1-5; TRBD1 might be the D (5 bases). In germline, CDR1 is MNHEY, CDR2 SMNVEV (reference sequence). The CDR3 runs 17 residues. V was shortened by 5 bases and J by 1 base, with 18 bases between the two germline ends. CDR3 in amino acids: CASSPVGGRQSNQPQHF. Here the CDR3 DNA reads TGTGCCAGCAGTCCCGTGGGGGGAAGGCAAAGCAATCAGCCCCAGCATTTT.

The chain has TRBV6-1 and TRBJ1-5; D remains unclear. Looked up from germline, CDR1 is MNHNS and CDR2 is SASEGT. This CDR3 region has 18 residues. V gave up 1 base and J gave up 0 bases, with 16 bases separating them. CDR3 sequence reads: CASSEGGLASNSNQPQHF. In nucleotides, the CDR3 is TGTGCCAGCAGTGAAGGTGGGTTGGCGTCAAATAGCAATCAGCCCCAGCATTTT.

This clone showed up just a few times. V and J are TRBV27 and TRBJ2-1, with D perhaps given as TRBD1 or TRBD2 (5 bases each). The CDR3 is made up of 14 amino acids. V gave up 3 bases and J gave up 5 bases, with 11 bases separating them. Per the germline V gene, CDR1 is MNHEY and CDR2 is SMNVEV (reference sequence). The DNA of the CDR3 is TGTGCCAGCAGTTTGGCAGGGACCCACAATGAGCAGTTCTTC. Amino acids: CASSLAGTHNEQFF.

The gene calls are TRBV9 and TRBJ2-3, with 10 bases aligning to TRBD2. The CDR3 contains 16 residues. V shed 2 bases and J 1 base; nucleotides not matched to a gene: 4. CDR1 and CDR2 (germline): SGDLS, YYNGEE. Here the CDR3 reads CASSVGLAGGTDTQYF. The CDR3 region has the DNA TGTGCCAGCAGCGTCGGTCTAGCGGGGGGCACAGATACGCAGTATTTT.

The rearrangement joins TRBV19 to TRBJ2-3, with D tentatively TRBD2 (6 bases). The germline V gene encodes CDR1 LNHDA and CDR2 SQIVND (reference sequence). V shed 3 bases and J shed 4 bases, with 8 bases lying between them. The CDR3 is 13 amino acids. The CDR3 loop is CASSIPGADTQYF. The CDR3 DNA reads as TGTGCCAGTAGTATTCCGGGGGCAGATACGCAGTATTTT.

The rearrangement joins TRBV27 to TRBJ2-6, with D hard to call. Trimming cost V 2 bases and J 0 bases, with 8 bases left between them. Germline V CDR1 and CDR2: MNHEY, SMNVEV (reference sequence). This CDR3 region has 16 residues. Written as DNA, the CDR3 is TGTGCCAGCAGTTTAAGAGGTATCTCTGGGGCCAACGTCCTGACTTTC. Encoded protein: CASSLRGISGANVLTF.

This clone was observed a single time. This rearrangement joins TRBV5-1 to TRBJ1-1; D not resolved. CDR3 length: 14 amino acids. Germline assignment: CDR1 SGHRS and CDR2 YFSETQ. V was pared by 3 bases and J by 0 bases, with 9 bases between. Here the CDR3 DNA reads TGCGCCAGCAGCTCCGGAACATTGAACACTGAAGCTTTCTTT. Protein sequence: CASSSGTLNTEAFF.

V is TRBV6-2 or TRBV6-3 and J is TRBJ2-1, with a weak D call TRBD2 (6 bases). V dropped 0 bases and J dropped 3 bases, with 15 bases sitting between them. Per the germline V gene, CDR1 is MNHEY and CDR2 is SVGEGT. The CDR3 has 17 amino acids. This CDR3 reads CASSYSPPSGLYNEQFF. The CDR3 DNA follows: TGTGCCAGCAGTTACTCCCCTCCCAGCGGGCTCTACAATGAGCAGTTCTTC.

The chain links TRBV28 to TRBJ2-1; 7 nucleotides match TRBD2. Unmatched junction bases numbered 8, after V lost 4 bases and J lost 2 bases. CDR3 length: 16 amino acids. CDR1 and CDR2 (germline): MDHEN, SYDVKM. CDR3 amino acids: CASSSPLAVPYNEQFF. CDR3 nucleotides: TGTGCCAGCAGTTCTCCTCTAGCGGTCCCCTACAATGAGCAGTTCTTC.

The chain is built from TRBV11-2 and TRBJ2-7; 8 bases map to TRBD2. The CDR3 is made up of 15 amino acids. In germline, CDR1 is SGHAT, CDR2 FQNNGV. J lost 0 bases, V lost 6 bases, and 7 bases had no gene match. The CDR3 spells CASRSTSGGSYEQYF. CDR3 in DNA: TGTGCCAGCAGGTCAACTAGCGGAGGCTCCTACGAGCAGTACTTC. The variable domain in full, completed from reference TRBV11-2 and TRBJ2-7, reads EAGVAQSPRYKIIEKRQSVAFWCNPISGHATLYWYQQILGQGPKLLIQFQNNGVVDDSQLPKDRFSAERLKGVDSTLKIQPAKLEDSAVYLCASRSTSGGSYEQYFGPGTRLTVT.

The J gene is TRBJ1-6, the V gene TRBV4-3; possibly TRBD1 for D (5 bases). CDR1 LGHNA and CDR2 YSLEER come from the germline V gene. The CDR3 totals 15 residues. V was cut by 5 bases and J by 10 bases, with 18 bases left in between. CDR3 nucleotide sequence: TGCGCCAGCAGCGTCACAGTGCTGGGGGAGTCACCCCTCCACTTT. Translated: CASSVTVLGESPLHF.

CDR3 protein: CASSDLGTGYEQYF. CDR3 in DNA: TGTGCCAGCAGCGACCTTGGGACAGGCTACGAGCAGTACTTC. The rearrangement joins TRBV14 to TRBJ2-7; 8 nucleotides match TRBD1. The junction had 6 bases not matched to a gene; V was cut back by 5 bases and J by 3 bases. The CDR3 is made up of 14 amino acids. The germline V gene encodes CDR1 SGHDN and CDR2 FVKESK.

The chain recombines TRBV6-9 with TRBJ2-3, with D maybe TRBD2 (6 bases). Germline V gene data show CDR1 as MNHGY and CDR2 as SVAAGI. There are 15 residues in the CDR3. The V and J ends lost 8 bases and 0 bases respectively, with 15 bases between them. Here the CDR3 reads CASGRDFPSTDTQYF. For the CDR3, the DNA is TGTGCCAGCGGAAGGGACTTTCCTAGCACAGATACGCAGTATTTT.

This sequence joins TRBV20-1 and TRBJ2-7; D remains ambiguous. From germline, CDR1 is DFQATT and CDR2 SNEGSKA (reference sequence). Trimming took off 5 bases at V and 4 bases at J, with 9 bases between the two ends. There are 11 residues in the CDR3. CDR3 in DNA: TGCAGTGCTCAGAAGGAGTACGAGCAGTACTTC. Translation: CSAQKEYEQYF.